Included here is one T cell receptor (beta chain) sequence, with context. Its target is not known. The sample is drawn from a study of prognosis after radiotherapy for stage I lung cancer. By two-round multiplex PCR, the TCR beta CDR3 was amplified from genomic DNA. First-round PCR amplification was performed with primers specific to each TRBV and TRBJ gene. One entry per CDR3 protein results from TCRdb running MiXCR on the multiplex PCR reads. Of about 12,000 distinct CDR3 sequences listed, less than 55% are singletons. The CDR3 runs 13 residues. V lost 0 bases and J 4 bases, leaving 8 bases between the germline ends. The germline gives CDR1 SGHRS, CDR2 YFSETQ. Whole-study results and caveats: After stereotactic body radiation therapy, unique TCR clone counts dropped from a median of around 9,500 to 6,500. The study left the tumor specificity of the expanded TCR clones undetermined.

The sequencing used PBMCs, collected before or after stereotactic body radiation therapy (not recorded which). The TCR was taken from a donor aged 50 or older with non-small cell lung cancer. The J gene is TRBJ2-7, the V gene TRBV5-1, with D possibly matching TRBD2 (5 bases). The CDR3 spells CASSLVGEYEQYF. The CDR3 coding sequence is TGCGCCAGCAGCTTGGTTGGGGAGTACGAGCAGTACTTC.